This TCR beta chain came from a study of monozygotic twins with inflammatory bowel disease. An amount of 3500 ng of total RNA was used for each TCR library. Reprocessing the 5' RACE reads, TCRdb reports a single entry for every CDR3 protein and omits DNA. The repertoire table contains approximately 400,000 distinct CDR3 sequences. The length of the CDR3 is 16 residues. V gene TRBV12-3 or TRBV12-4 combines with J gene TRBJ1-2; TCRdb lists TRBD1, though no DNA is available to test this call. The source material was blood. This receptor was taken from a human donor with ulcerative colitis or Crohn's disease, or a healthy co-twin of an affected twin (not recorded which). CDR3 sequence reads: CASTPITGEVWHGYTF.